The clone carrying this TCR beta chain was observed a few times. Additional DNA sequences in this sample encode the identical CDR3. The data stem from a study of blood T cell repertoires in COVID-19. Study information: Specimens from acute and convalescent COVID-19 originated in the United States, Italy and Spain. From T cells, B-cell-depleted T cells, or PBMCs came the material, which was cDNA or gDNA.

Original analysis: Estimated nucleated cell counts came from reference gene primer amplification. TCRdb keeps only in-frame clones here, not all; method: immunoSEQ multiplex PCR. V and J calls and clone size are copied from that table; D and trimming were computed from the DNA. The profile shows roughly 260,000 clones, approximately 90% of them singletons. The CDR3 is 14 residues long. Trimming pared 2 bases from V and 1 base from J, leaving 8 bases between. The germline CDR1 and CDR2 sequences are SGHTA and FQGTGA. Sequences were obtained from peripheral blood. This clonotype was sampled from a man aged 55 to 69 who had recovered from COVID-19. The rearrangement uses TRBV7-3 and TRBJ1-1; D possibly corresponds to TRBD1 (6 bases). The CDR3 DNA is TGTGCCAGCAGCTTAGCGGGGGCGAACACTGAAGCTTTCTTT. This encodes CASSLAGANTEAFF. Based on the CDR3 plus reference TRBV7-3 and TRBJ1-1, the full variable domain is GAGVSQTPSNKVTEKGKYVELRCDPISGHTALYWYRQSLGQGPEFLIYFQGTGAADDSGLPNDRFFAVRPEGSVSTLKIQRTERGDSAVYLCASSLAGANTEAFFGQGTRLTVV.